This T cell receptor (beta chain) stems from a study of blood T cell repertoires in COVID-19. Libraries were prepared by immunoSEQ multiplex PCR; TCRdb keeps only in-frame clonotypes and omits some of them. The sample gives 200,000 or so clones, roughly 88% of which show up once; roughly 3.4% is in the top ten. V gave up 3 bases and J gave up 0 bases, with 8 bases separating them. The CDR3 loop spans 14 amino acids. The V gene's germline CDR1 is LGHNA and CDR2 YNFKEQ. Adults between roughly 18 and 90 years of age took part from under 30 US areas. Specimen: PBMCs or T cells enriched from blood (not recorded which). The rearrangement joins TRBV4-2 to TRBJ1-2, with a possible D match to TRBD1 (6 bases). The receptor was isolated from a woman aged 40 to 50 with acute COVID-19. The CDR3 protein is CASSQDRANYGYTF. CDR3 nucleotide sequence: TGTGCCAGCAGCCAGGACAGAGCTAACTATGGCTACACCTTC.